Listed here are 25 T cell receptor beta chains from one sample, sequenced in a study of T cells after posttransplantation cyclophosphamide (dated by TCRdb to the mid-2010s). Libraries were constructed by the immunoSEQ multiplex PCR assay. Not all clones reach the TCRdb copy of this immuneACCESS table, which keeps in-frame sequences only. Checked studies attribute under half of the gap to unresolved V genes and leave the rest unexplained. For this sample, about 2,800 clones appear and none is a singleton. Together, the top ten hold roughly 15% of the sample. The meaning of the sample's treatment or condition label: high-dose cyclophosphamide on days +3 and +4 as single-agent GVHD prophylaxis. For conditioning, the PTCy patients got busulfan and fludarabine, then a related or unrelated marrow graft, followed by cyclophosphamide on days +3 and +4. The sample here was PBMCs, taken 30 days after allogeneic stem cell transplant with posttransplant cyclophosphamide. Source of these receptors: a female patient between 55 and 75 years old who received an allogeneic stem cell transplant from an unrelated donor, was CMV-positive, and had acute GVHD only. A transplant means some T cells may be of graft donor rather than patient origin.

This clone is categorized as medium-sized. The chain joins TRBV7-9 to TRBJ1-1; 7 bases fit TRBD1. Trimming cost V 7 bases and J 1 base; bases outside gene matches: 12. CDR1 is SEHNR and CDR2 is FQNEAQ in the germline V gene (reference sequence). CDR3 length equals 16 residues. In DNA form, the CDR3 reads TGTGCCAGCACCCCCATCCAGGGGACAGAGAACACTGAAGCTTTCTTT. Protein sequence: CASTPIQGTENTEAFF.

This clone was counted at least ten times. The chain links TRBV29-1 to TRBJ2-1, with 8 bases lining up with TRBD1. The CDR3 extends over 17 amino acids. J lost 8 bases, V lost 1 base, and 16 bases had no gene match. Germline CDR1 and CDR2: SQVTM and ANQGSEA. The CDR3 DNA sequence: TGCAGCGTTGAAGGCTTTGAGAAACAGGGGGAAATCTATGAGCAGTTCTTC. Its translation: CSVEGFEKQGEIYEQFF.

By its share, this clone is large. The rearrangement links TRBV29-1 to TRBJ1-1, with D tentatively TRBD1 (6 bases). The germline V gene has CDR1 SQVTM and CDR2 ANQGSEA. The CDR3 is 16 residues long. V was shortened by 3 bases and J by 4 bases, with 21 bases between the two germline ends. The CDR3 region has the DNA TGCAGCGTTGATCGTCAGACTACTTCCAGGGGCACTGAAGCTTTCTTT. This translates into CSVDRQTTSRGTEAFF.

This clone was counted at least ten times. The J gene is TRBJ1-2, the V gene TRBV4-1, with D possibly being TRBD1 (6 bases). This CDR3 contains 15 residues. Germline V CDR1 and CDR2: MGHRA, YSYEKL. V was pared by 4 bases and J by 13 bases, with 25 bases between. The CDR3 spells CASSPRGGATPQSTF. In DNA form, the CDR3 reads TGCGCCAGCAGCCCCCGCGGGGGGGCCACCCCGCAGTCCACCTTC.

At least ten counts were recorded for this clone. The gene calls are TRBV27 and TRBJ2-7; 11 bases line up with TRBD2. Germline V gene data show CDR1 as MNHEY and CDR2 as SMNVEV (reference sequence). The V segment lost 2 bases and the J segment 3 bases; nucleotides outside the gene matches: 9. The CDR3 has 17 residues. The CDR3 nucleotides read TGTGCCAGCAGTTTAACTAGCGGGAGACCCCTTGGCTACGAGCAGTACTTC. It is translated as CASSLTSGRPLGYEQYF.

The table lists this clone with many counts. The CDR3 region has the DNA TGTGCCAGCAGCGTTGGACTAGCGGGGAGCTACGAGCAGTACTTC. Its translation is CASSVGLAGSYEQYF. The chain uses TRBV11-1 and TRBJ2-7; 12 bases map to TRBD2. Germline CDR1 reads SGHAT; CDR2 reads FQDESV (reference sequence). This CDR3 region has 15 residues. V trimming: 5 bases; J trimming: 3 bases; junction bases outside the gene matches: 5.

This clone has ten or more counts. The V call is TRBV5-4, the J call TRBJ2-2, with 10 bases fitting TRBD2. The CDR3 has 17 residues. With V trimmed by 4 bases and J by 5 bases, 11 bases remained unmatched. Germline assignment: CDR1 SGHNT and CDR2 YYREEE (reference sequence). DNA of the CDR3: TGTGCCAGCAGCCCGGAGTGGGCTAGCGGGAGTACCGGGGAGCTGTTTTTT. Residues: CASSPEWASGSTGELFF.

This clone was counted many times. The chain has TRBV29-1 and TRBJ2-6; 10 nucleotides agree with TRBD1. Trimming at V came to 5 bases and at J to 2 bases, leaving 6 bases not matched to a gene. The CDR3 is made up of 16 amino acids. Germline V gene data show CDR1 as SQVTM and CDR2 as ANQGSEA. The DNA of the CDR3 is TGCAGCGTTCTGGGACAGGGGACGCCTGGGGCCAACGTCCTGACTTTC. It yields the protein CSVLGQGTPGANVLTF.

The genes are TRBV30 and TRBJ2-4; 10 nucleotides align to TRBD2. The CDR3 has 19 residues. Looked up from germline, CDR1 is GTSNPN and CDR2 is SVGIG (reference sequence). V dropped 1 base and J dropped 6; count of bases not matched to a gene: 18. CDR3 sequence (DNA): TGTGCCTGGAGTGCTTGGGTAGCGGGAGGACCGTCCCCCAGAAACATTCAGTACTTC. It is translated as CAWSAWVAGGPSPRNIQYF.

This clone showed up many times. The chain links TRBV14 to TRBJ1-1, with TRBD1 matching 12 bases. CDR3 length equals 17 residues. Looked up from germline, CDR1 is SGHDN and CDR2 is FVKESK. The V segment lost 3 bases and the J segment 3 bases; nucleotides outside the gene matches: 8. CDR3 DNA sequence: TGTGCCAGCAGCCACCCGGGACAGGGGGCAGGGGACACTGAAGCTTTCTTT. It codes for CASSHPGQGAGDTEAFF.

This clone is large by share. CDR3 sequence: CASGDRGYNEQFF. The CDR3 nucleotides read TGTGCCAGCGGTGACAGGGGCTACAATGAGCAGTTCTTC. V usage is TRBV6-5 and J usage is TRBJ2-1, with 8 bases aligning to TRBD1. The V gene end was trimmed by 8 bases and the J gene end by 3 bases; junction bases not matched to a gene: 3. The CDR3 length is 13 residues. Germline assignment: CDR1 MNHEY and CDR2 SVGAGI.

This clone was seen at least ten times. The rearrangement links TRBV28 to TRBJ1-5; the D is unclear. Trimming stripped 3 bases from V and 6 bases from J, with 12 bases between. The CDR3 runs to 14 residues. CDR1 and CDR2 (germline): MDHEN, SYDVKM. CDR3: CASSLGAGSQPQHF. CDR3 sequence (DNA): TGTGCCAGCAGTTTGGGAGCGGGGAGTCAGCCCCAGCATTTT.

This clone has only a few counts. This rearrangement joins TRBV5-1 to TRBJ2-5; 11 nucleotides agree with TRBD1. CDR1 is SGHRS, CDR2 YFSETQ, per germline. The V segment lost 3 bases and the J segment 7 bases; nucleotides outside the gene matches: 11. The CDR3 has 16 residues. The CDR3 protein is CASSYSPPGQGGTQYF. DNA of the CDR3: TGCGCCAGCAGCTATTCCCCTCCGGGACAGGGGGGGACCCAGTACTTC.

The sample holds many counts of this clone. V is TRBV30 and J is TRBJ1-4, with D uncertain. The germline gives CDR1 GTSNPN, CDR2 SVGIG (reference sequence). The ends were cut back, 0 bases at V and 4 bases at J, with 6 bases in the middle. The CDR3 totals 13 residues. In DNA, the CDR3 is TGTGCCTGGAGTGTAATTAATAATGAAAAACTGTTTTTT. Amino acids: CAWSVINNEKLFF. Based on the CDR3 plus reference TRBV30 and TRBJ1-4, the full variable domain is SQTIHQWPATLVQPVGSPLSLECTVEGTSNPNLYWYRQAAGRGLQLLFYSVGIGQISSEVPQNLSASRPQDRQFILSSKKLLLSDSGFYLCAWSVINNEKLFFGSGTQLSVL.

This clone was counted many times. CDR3: CASITGQNTGELFF. In nucleotides, the CDR3 is TGTGCCAGCATAACAGGGCAGAACACCGGGGAGCTGTTTTTT. The chain uses TRBV6-1 and TRBJ2-2; TRBD1 might be the D (6 bases). The V gene lost 7 bases and the J gene lost 1 base, with 10 bases spanning the gap. The germline V gene has CDR1 MNHNS and CDR2 SASEGT. The CDR3 is 14 residues long.

Judged by abundance, this clone is medium-sized. V usage is TRBV5-6 and J usage is TRBJ2-1; TRBD1 matches 7 bases. The junction had 8 bases not matched to a gene; V was cut back by 4 bases and J by 4 bases. The CDR3 extends over 15 amino acids. The germline gives CDR1 SGHDT, CDR2 YYEEEE. In DNA form, the CDR3 reads TGTGCCAGCAGCCTAGGCGCAGGGGGATACAATGAGCAGTTCTTC. Its protein product is CASSLGAGGYNEQFF.

The sample holds many counts of this clone. The chain has TRBV19 and TRBJ2-3; D might be TRBD1 (5 bases). Trimming removed 3 bases from V and 2 bases from J, with 9 bases in between. This CDR3 contains 14 residues. From germline, CDR1 is LNHDA and CDR2 SQIVND (reference sequence). CDR3 nucleotide sequence: TGTGCCAGTAGTATCCAGGGTGTCACAGATACGCAGTATTTT. Amino acids: CASSIQGVTDTQYF. Combining the CDR3 with reference TRBV19 and TRBJ2-3 gives the whole variable domain DGGITQSPKYLFRKEGQNVTLSCEQNLNHDAMYWYRQDPGQGLRLIYYSQIVNDFQKGDIAEGYSVSREKKESFPLTVTSAQKNPTAFYLCASSIQGVTDTQYFGPGTRLTVL.

This clone was counted many times. The J gene is TRBJ2-1, the V gene TRBV13; 11 bases fit TRBD2. There are 18 residues in the CDR3. Germline V CDR1 and CDR2: PRHDT, FYEKMQ (reference sequence). V lost 0 bases to trimming and J lost 4 bases; unmatched junction nucleotides: 8. Here the CDR3 reads CASSLGVAGGPKYNEQFF. CDR3 DNA: TGTGCCAGCAGCTTAGGGGTAGCGGGAGGGCCGAAGTACAATGAGCAGTTCTTC.

This clone was counted at least ten times. The rearrangement uses TRBV27 and TRBJ1-6, with a weak D call TRBD1 (6 bases). Germline lookup yields CDR1 MNHEY and CDR2 SMNVEV (reference sequence). The V gene lost 8 bases and the J gene lost 9 bases, with 14 bases spanning the gap. This CDR3 contains 13 residues. CDR3 amino acids: CASSRGGISPLHF. CDR3 nucleotide sequence: TGTGCCAGCTCCAGGGGAGGCATTTCACCCCTCCACTTT.

Many counts were recorded for this clone. This chain connects TRBV4-3 to TRBJ2-7; 11 nucleotides match TRBD1. Germline V CDR1 and CDR2: LGHNA, YSLEER. Unmatched junction bases numbered 2, after V lost 4 bases and J lost 3 bases. The CDR3 runs 14 residues. The CDR3 coding sequence is TGCGCCAGCAGCCCCGGGACAGGGGGCTACGAGCAGTACTTC. This translates into CASSPGTGGYEQYF.

Ten or more counts support this clone. The genes are TRBV11-1 and TRBJ2-7, with 9 bases identical to TRBD1. The ends lost 1 base at V and 5 bases at J; junction bases unmatched: 3. Germline V gives CDR1 SGHAT, CDR2 FQDESV (reference sequence). This CDR3 spans 14 amino acids. The CDR3 DNA follows: TGTGCCAGCAGCTTAGTAGGGACAGGGCACGAGCAGTACTTC. Protein product: CASSLVGTGHEQYF. The full variable domain, with the rest looked up from reference TRBV11-1 and TRBJ2-7, is EAEVAQSPRYKITEKSQAVAFWCDPISGHATLYWYRQILGQGPELLVQFQDESVVDDSQLPKDRFSAERLKGVDSTLKIQPAELGDSAMYLCASSLVGTGHEQYFGPGTRLTVT.

This clone was picked up many times. The chain couples TRBV7-9 to TRBJ1-5, with D maybe TRBD1 (6 bases). There are 15 residues in the CDR3. The V end was cut by 1 base, the J end by 0 bases, with 7 bases between. Germline V gene data show CDR1 as SEHNR and CDR2 as FQNEAQ (reference sequence). In nucleotides, the CDR3 is TGTGCCAGCAGCTTAGGACAGGCTAGCAATCAGCCCCAGCATTTT. This codes for CASSLGQASNQPQHF.

By proportion, this clone is medium-sized. The chain recombines TRBV12-3 or TRBV12-4 with TRBJ2-4; 7 bases line up with TRBD1. The CDR3 is 15 residues long. Trimming cost V 2 bases and J 5 bases; bases outside gene matches: 6. CDR3 in amino acids: CASSLPLGGQNIQYF. In DNA, the CDR3 is TGTGCCAGCAGTTTACCGTTAGGGGGCCAAAACATTCAGTACTTC.

This clone occurred many times. The J gene is TRBJ2-5, the V gene TRBV5-1, with TRBD2 as a possible D gene (6 bases). Trimming pared 0 bases from V and 3 bases from J, leaving 9 bases between. The CDR3 extends over 14 amino acids. CDR1 and CDR2 from the germline V gene are SGHRS and YFSETQ. CDR3 nucleotides: TGCGCCAGCAGCTTGGCCTTAGCGGAAGAGACCCAGTACTTC. Its translation is CASSLALAEETQYF.

Relative to its sample, this clone is medium-sized (0.01 to 0.1%). This chain uses TRBV2 with TRBJ2-7, with 9 positions matching TRBD1. Germline CDR1 and CDR2: SNHLY and FYNNEI. The CDR3 consists of 15 residues. Trimming took 6 bases from V and 0 from J; bases not matched to a gene: 6. The chain's CDR3 is CASRRTGASSYEQYF. CDR3 nucleotides: TGTGCCAGCAGGAGGACAGGGGCCAGCTCCTACGAGCAGTACTTC. Together with reference TRBV2 and TRBJ2-7, the CDR3 gives the full variable domain: EPEVTQTPSHQVTQMGQEVILRCVPISNHLYFYWYRQILGQKVEFLVSFYNNEISEKSEIFDDQFSVERPDGSNFTLKIRSTKLEDSAMYFCASRRTGASSYEQYFGPGTRLTVT.